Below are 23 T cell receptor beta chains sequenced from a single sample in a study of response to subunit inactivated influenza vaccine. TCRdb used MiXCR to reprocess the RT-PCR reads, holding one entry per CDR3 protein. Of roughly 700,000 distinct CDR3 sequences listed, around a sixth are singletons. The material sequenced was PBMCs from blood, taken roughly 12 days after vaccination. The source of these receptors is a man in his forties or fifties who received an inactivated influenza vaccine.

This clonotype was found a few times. The CDR3 DNA is TGTGCCAGCAGCCAAGTGACTAGCGGGGGTGGACTAGCCAAAAACATTCAGTACTTC. It encodes CASSQVTSGGGLAKNIQYF. The chain links TRBV3-1 to TRBJ2-4, with TRBD2 identical over 12 bases. The CDR3 length is 19 residues. V lost 1 base, J lost 0 bases, and 7 bases stayed unmatched. Germline V gives CDR1 LGHDT, CDR2 YNNKEL (reference sequence).

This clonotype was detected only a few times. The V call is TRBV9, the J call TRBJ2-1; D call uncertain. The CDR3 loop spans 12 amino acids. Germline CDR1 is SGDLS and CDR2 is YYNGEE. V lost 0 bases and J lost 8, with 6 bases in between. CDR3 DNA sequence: TGTGCCAGCAGCGTAGGTTTGGATGAGCAGTTCTTC. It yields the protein CASSVGLDEQFF.

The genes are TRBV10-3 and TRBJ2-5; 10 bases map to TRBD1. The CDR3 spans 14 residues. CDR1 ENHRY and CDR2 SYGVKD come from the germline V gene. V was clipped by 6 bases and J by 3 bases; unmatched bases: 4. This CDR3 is CAIRAGTGEETQYF. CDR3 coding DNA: TGTGCCATCAGGGCCGGGACAGGGGAAGAGACCCAGTACTTC.

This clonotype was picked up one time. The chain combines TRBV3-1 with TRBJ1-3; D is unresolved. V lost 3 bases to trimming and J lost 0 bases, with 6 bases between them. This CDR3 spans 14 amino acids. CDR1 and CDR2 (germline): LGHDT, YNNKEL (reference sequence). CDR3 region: CASSQRSSGNTIYF. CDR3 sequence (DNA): TGTGCCAGCAGCCAGCGGTCCTCTGGAAACACCATATATTTT.

The CDR3 is CSVGRDRYSYEQYF. In DNA, the CDR3 is TGCAGCGTCGGCCGGGACAGGTATTCCTACGAGCAGTACTTC. The chain combines TRBV29-1 with TRBJ2-7; 8 positions match TRBD1. Germline CDR1 reads SQVTM; CDR2 reads ANQGSEA. The CDR3 consists of 14 residues. V shed 6 bases, J shed 1 base, and the junction held 8 bases outside the gene matches.

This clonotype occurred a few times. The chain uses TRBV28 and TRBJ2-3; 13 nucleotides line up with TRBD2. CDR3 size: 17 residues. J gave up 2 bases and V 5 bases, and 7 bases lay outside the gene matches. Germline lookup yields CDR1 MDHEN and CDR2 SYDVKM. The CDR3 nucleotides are TGTGCCAGCAGTCCCCCAGGACTAGCGGGAGCCACAGATACGCAGTATTTT. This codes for CASSPPGLAGATDTQYF. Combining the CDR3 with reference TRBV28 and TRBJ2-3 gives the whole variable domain DVKVTQSSRYLVKRTGEKVFLECVQDMDHENMFWYRQDPGLGLRLIYFSYDVKMKEKGDIPEGYSVSREKKERFSLILESASTNQTSMYLCASSPPGLAGATDTQYFGPGTRLTVL.

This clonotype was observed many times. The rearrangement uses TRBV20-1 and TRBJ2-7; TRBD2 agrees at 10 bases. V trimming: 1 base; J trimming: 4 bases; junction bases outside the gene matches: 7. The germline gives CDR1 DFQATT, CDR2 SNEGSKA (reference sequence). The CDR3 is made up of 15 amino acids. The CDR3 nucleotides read TGCAGTGCTAGAGCGGCTAGCGGGGGTAGTTACGAGCAGTACTTC. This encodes CSARAASGGSYEQYF.

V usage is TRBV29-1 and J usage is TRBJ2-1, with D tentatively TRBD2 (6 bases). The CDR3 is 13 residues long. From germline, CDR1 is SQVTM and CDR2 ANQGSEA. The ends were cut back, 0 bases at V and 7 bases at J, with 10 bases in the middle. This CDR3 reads CSVEDRRENEQFF. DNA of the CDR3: TGCAGCGTTGAAGATCGGAGGGAGAATGAGCAGTTCTTC.

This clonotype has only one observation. Here the CDR3 DNA reads TGTGGCAGTAGTTTAAGGGGGGGCATGAACACTGAAGCTTTCTTT. This translates into CGSSLRGGMNTEAFF. The chain is built from TRBV12-3 or TRBV12-4 and TRBJ1-1; a possible D gene is TRBD1 (6 bases). This CDR3 has 15 amino acids.

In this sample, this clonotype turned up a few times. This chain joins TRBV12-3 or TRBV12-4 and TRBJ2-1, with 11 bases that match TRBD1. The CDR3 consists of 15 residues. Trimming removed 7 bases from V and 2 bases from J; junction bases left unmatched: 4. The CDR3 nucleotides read TGTGCCAGCACCGGGACAGGGGGACCCTACAATGAGCAGTTCTTC. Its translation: CASTGTGGPYNEQFF.

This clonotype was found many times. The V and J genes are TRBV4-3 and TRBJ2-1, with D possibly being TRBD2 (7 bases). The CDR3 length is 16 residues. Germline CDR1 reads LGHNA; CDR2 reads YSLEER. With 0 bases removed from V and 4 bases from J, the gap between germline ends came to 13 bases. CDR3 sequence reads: CASSQEARGRYNEQFF. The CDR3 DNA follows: TGCGCCAGCAGCCAAGAAGCGCGGGGGCGTTACAATGAGCAGTTCTTC.

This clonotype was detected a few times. CDR3 nucleotides: TGTGCCATTCAGGGACAGAACCAAGAGACCCAGTACTTC. It encodes CAIQGQNQETQYF. This chain uses TRBV10-3 with TRBJ2-5; 7 bases match TRBD1. This CDR3 contains 13 residues. V was pared by 9 bases and J by 0 bases, with 4 bases of the junction left unmatched. Germline V gene data show CDR1 as ENHRY and CDR2 as SYGVKD.

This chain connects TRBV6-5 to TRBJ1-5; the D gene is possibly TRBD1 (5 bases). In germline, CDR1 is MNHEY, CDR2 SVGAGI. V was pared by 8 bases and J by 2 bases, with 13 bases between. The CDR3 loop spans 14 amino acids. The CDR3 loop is CASLLRGGNQPQHF. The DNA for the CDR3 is TGTGCCAGCTTACTACGGGGGGGCAATCAGCCCCAGCATTTT.

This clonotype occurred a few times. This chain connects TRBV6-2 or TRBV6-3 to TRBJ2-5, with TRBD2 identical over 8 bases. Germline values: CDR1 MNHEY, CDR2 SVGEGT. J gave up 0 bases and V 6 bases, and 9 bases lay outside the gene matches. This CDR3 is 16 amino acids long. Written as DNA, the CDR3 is TGTGCCAGCAGCTCACCGGGACTAGTGTACCAAGAGACCCAGTACTTC. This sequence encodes CASSSPGLVYQETQYF.

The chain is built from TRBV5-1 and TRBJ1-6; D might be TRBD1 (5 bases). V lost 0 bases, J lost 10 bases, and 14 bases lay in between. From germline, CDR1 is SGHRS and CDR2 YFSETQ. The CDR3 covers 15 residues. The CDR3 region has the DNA TGCGCCAGCAGCTTGGCCGGGGGTAAGGAGTCACCCCTCCACTTT. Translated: CASSLAGGKESPLHF. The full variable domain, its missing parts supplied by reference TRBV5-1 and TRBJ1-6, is KAGVTQTPRYLIKTRGQQVTLSCSPISGHRSVSWYQQTPGQGLQFLFEYFSETQRNKGNFPGRFSGRQFSNSRSEMNVSTLELGDSALYLCASSLAGGKESPLHFGNGTRLTVT.

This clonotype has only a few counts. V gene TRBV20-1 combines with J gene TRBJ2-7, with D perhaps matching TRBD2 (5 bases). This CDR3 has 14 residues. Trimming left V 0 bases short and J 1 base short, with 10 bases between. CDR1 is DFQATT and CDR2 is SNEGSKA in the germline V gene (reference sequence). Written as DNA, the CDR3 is TGCAGTGCTAGAGATTACCGGGGTTCCTACGAGCAGTACTTC. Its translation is CSARDYRGSYEQYF.

The CDR3 spells CSARDPSRALRSYGYTF. The CDR3 DNA sequence: TGCAGTGCTAGAGATCCCAGCCGGGCCCTCCGAAGCTATGGCTACACCTTC. This chain connects TRBV20-1 to TRBJ1-2; no clear D. Trimming took 0 bases from V and 4 from J, leaving 21 bases between them. Germline CDR1 DFQATT, CDR2 SNEGSKA (reference sequence). There are 17 residues in the CDR3.

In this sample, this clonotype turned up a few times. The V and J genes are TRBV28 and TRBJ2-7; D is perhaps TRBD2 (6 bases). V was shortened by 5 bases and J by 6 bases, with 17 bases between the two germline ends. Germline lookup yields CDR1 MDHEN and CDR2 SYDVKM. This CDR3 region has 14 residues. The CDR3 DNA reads TGTGCCAGCAGTACGACACGGAGGGGAAGCGAGCAGTACTTC. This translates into CASSTTRRGSEQYF.

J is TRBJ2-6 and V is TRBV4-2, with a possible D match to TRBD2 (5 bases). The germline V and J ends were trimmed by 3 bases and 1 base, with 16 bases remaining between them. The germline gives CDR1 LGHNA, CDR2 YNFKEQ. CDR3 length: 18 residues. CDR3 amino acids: CASSHPGGFVSGANVLTF. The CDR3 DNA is TGTGCCAGCAGCCACCCGGGCGGGTTCGTATCTGGGGCCAACGTCCTGACTTTC.

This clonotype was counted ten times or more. CDR3 sequence: CATSRENYEQYF. The DNA of the CDR3 is TGTGCCACCAGCAGAGAGAACTACGAGCAGTACTTC. This chain connects TRBV15 to TRBJ2-7, with unresolved D. Deletions cut 0 bases from V and 3 bases from J, with 3 bases between. Per the germline V gene, CDR1 is LNHNV and CDR2 is YYDKDF (reference sequence). The CDR3 runs 12 residues.

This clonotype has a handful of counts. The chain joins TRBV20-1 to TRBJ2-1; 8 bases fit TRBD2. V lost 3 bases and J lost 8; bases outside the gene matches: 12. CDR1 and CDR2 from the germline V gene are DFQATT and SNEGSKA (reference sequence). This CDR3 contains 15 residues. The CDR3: CSASPYGRVLDEQFF. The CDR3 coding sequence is TGCAGTGCTAGCCCCTACGGGAGGGTCCTCGATGAGCAGTTCTTC.

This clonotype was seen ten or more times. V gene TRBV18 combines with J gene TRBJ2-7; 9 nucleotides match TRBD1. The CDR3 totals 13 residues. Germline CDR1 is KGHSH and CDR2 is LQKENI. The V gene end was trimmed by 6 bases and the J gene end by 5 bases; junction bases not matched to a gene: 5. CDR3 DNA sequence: TGTGCCAGCTCGTGGGGGACAGGGAACGAGCAGTACTTC. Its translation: CASSWGTGNEQYF.

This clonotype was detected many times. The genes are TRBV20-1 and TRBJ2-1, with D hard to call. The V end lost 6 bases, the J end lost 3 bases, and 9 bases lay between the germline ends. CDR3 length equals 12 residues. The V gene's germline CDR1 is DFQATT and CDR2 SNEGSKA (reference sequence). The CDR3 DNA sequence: TGCAGTGCCGCGCCACACTACAATGAGCAGTTCTTC. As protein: CSAAPHYNEQFF.